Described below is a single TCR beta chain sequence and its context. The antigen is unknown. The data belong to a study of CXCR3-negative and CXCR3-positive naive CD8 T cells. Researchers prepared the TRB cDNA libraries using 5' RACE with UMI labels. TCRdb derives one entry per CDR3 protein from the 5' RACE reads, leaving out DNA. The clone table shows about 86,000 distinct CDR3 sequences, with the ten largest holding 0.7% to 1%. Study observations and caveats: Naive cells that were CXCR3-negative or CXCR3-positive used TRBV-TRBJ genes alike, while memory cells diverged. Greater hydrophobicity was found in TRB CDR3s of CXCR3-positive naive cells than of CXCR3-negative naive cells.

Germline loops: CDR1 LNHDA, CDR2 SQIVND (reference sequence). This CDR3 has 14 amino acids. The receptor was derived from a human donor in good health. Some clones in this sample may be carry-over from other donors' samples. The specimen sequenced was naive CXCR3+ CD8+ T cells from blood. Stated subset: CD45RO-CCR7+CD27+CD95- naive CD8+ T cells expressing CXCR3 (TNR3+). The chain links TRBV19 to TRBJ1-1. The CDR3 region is CASSIDYRGTEAFF. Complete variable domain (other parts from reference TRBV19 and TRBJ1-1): DGGITQSPKYLFRKEGQNVTLSCEQNLNHDAMYWYRQDPGQGLRLIYYSQIVNDFQKGDIAEGYSVSREKKESFPLTVTSAQKNPTAFYLCASSIDYRGTEAFFGQGTRLTVV.